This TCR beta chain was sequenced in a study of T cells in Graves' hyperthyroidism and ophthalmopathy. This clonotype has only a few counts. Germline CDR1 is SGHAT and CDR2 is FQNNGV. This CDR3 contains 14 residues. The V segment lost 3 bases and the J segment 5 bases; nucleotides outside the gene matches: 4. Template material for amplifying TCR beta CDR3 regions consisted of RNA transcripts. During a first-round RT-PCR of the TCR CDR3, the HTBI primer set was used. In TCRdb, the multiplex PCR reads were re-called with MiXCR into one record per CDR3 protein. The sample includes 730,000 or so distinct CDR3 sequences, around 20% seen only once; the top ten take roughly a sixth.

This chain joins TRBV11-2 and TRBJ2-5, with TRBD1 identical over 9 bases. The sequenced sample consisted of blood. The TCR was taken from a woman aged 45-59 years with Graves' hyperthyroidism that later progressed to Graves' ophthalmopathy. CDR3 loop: CASSLDRGFETQYF. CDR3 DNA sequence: TGTGCCAGCAGCTTGGACAGGGGCTTCGAGACCCAGTACTTC.